The 3 T cell receptor beta chains below all came from one sample that was sequenced in a study of blood T cell repertoires in COVID-19 (TCRdb year 2020). Receptor libraries were prepared by the immunoSEQ multiplex PCR assay. TCRdb took over this immuneACCESS table, retaining in-frame rearrangements with V and J assigned. Such tables are incomplete; in checked studies, under half of the missing clones stem from an unresolved V gene, and the remainder is unexplained. Across this sample there are some 140,000 clones, with roughly 80% seen only once. The biggest ten clones account for approximately 5% of the sample. The sample comprised peripheral blood. These receptors were taken from a woman between 65 and 79 years old with COVID-19, enrolled during active disease.

CDR3 sequence: CATSRDKGPYEQYF. DNA of the CDR3: TGTGCCACCAGCAGAGATAAGGGGCCCTACGAGCAGTACTTC. The chain carries TRBV15 and TRBJ2-7; weak D call: TRBD1 (5 bases). Germline V gene data show CDR1 as LNHNV and CDR2 as YYDKDF (reference sequence). Trimming took off 0 bases at V and 2 bases at J, with 8 bases between the two ends. The CDR3 is 14 residues long. Variable domain in full (rest from reference TRBV15 and TRBJ2-7): DAMVIQNPRYQVTQFGKPVTLSCSQTLNHNVMYWYQQKSSQAPKLLFHYYDKDFNNEADTPDNFQSRRPNTSFCFLDIRSPGLGDTAMYLCATSRDKGPYEQYFGPGTRLTVT.

The genes are TRBV2 and TRBJ1-4; TRBD1 agrees at 10 bases. The CDR3 runs to 14 residues. Germline CDR1 is SNHLY and CDR2 is FYNNEI. J gave up 5 bases and V 6 bases, and 3 bases lay outside the gene matches. CDR3 sequence (DNA): TGTGCCAGCAGCTTGACAGGGGGCAATGAAAAACTGTTTTTT. Its translation is CASSLTGGNEKLFF.

The chain combines TRBV5-1 with TRBJ2-5; 7 bases match TRBD1. CDR1 and CDR2 (germline): SGHRS, YFSETQ. J lost 1 base, V lost 4 bases, and 7 bases had no gene match. This CDR3 is built from 15 residues. The chain's CDR3 is CASSQRNRGQETQYF. Written as DNA, the CDR3 is TGCGCCAGCAGCCAGAGGAACAGGGGCCAAGAGACCCAGTACTTC. The complete variable domain, with remaining parts taken from reference TRBV5-1 and TRBJ2-5, reads KAGVTQTPRYLIKTRGQQVTLSCSPISGHRSVSWYQQTPGQGLQFLFEYFSETQRNKGNFPGRFSGRQFSNSRSEMNVSTLELGDSALYLCASSQRNRGQETQYFGPGTRLLVL.